The 16 T cell receptor beta chains listed next were all sequenced from one sample in a study of somatic mutations in cytotoxic T cells in rheumatoid arthritis. Measured with immunoSEQ multiplex PCR; TCRdb has only the in-frame clones, and not every one. The sample holds just over 20,000 clones, approximately 82% seen once. The source material was CD8+ T cells sorted from blood. The receptors come from an adult with rheumatoid arthritis.

The chain recombines TRBV9 with TRBJ2-1; TRBD2 matches at 13 bases. The germline V gene has CDR1 SGDLS and CDR2 YYNGEE. The CDR3 extends over 17 amino acids. J was trimmed by 6 bases and V by 0 bases; bases with no gene match: 6. The CDR3 DNA follows: TGTGCCAGCAGCGTAGCCCGACTAGCGGGGGGTGGCAATGAGCAGTTCTTC. Translation gives CASSVARLAGGGNEQFF.

The V and J genes are TRBV2 and TRBJ2-3; D may be TRBD2 (6 bases). The length of the CDR3 is 17 residues. V lost 5 bases and J lost 0, with 18 bases in between. Germline V gene lookup returns CDR1 SNHLY and CDR2 FYNNEI. CDR3 in DNA: TGTGCCAGCAGTCGCCGGGACTCCGAATCGAGCACAGATACGCAGTATTTT. Protein product: CASSRRDSESSTDTQYF.

This rearrangement joins TRBV27 to TRBJ2-5; 10 bases fit TRBD1. V gave up 6 bases and J gave up 5 bases; unmatched junction bases: 6. Germline loops: CDR1 MNHEY, CDR2 SMNVEV (reference sequence). This CDR3 is built from 14 residues. CDR3 residues: CASRGQGSYETQYF. In DNA, the CDR3 is TGTGCCAGCAGGGGACAGGGGAGTTACGAGACCCAGTACTTC.

The rearrangement joins TRBV7-9 to TRBJ1-2, with a tentative D call TRBD1 (6 bases). The length of the CDR3 is 15 residues. Per the germline V gene, CDR1 is SEHNR and CDR2 is FQNEAQ (reference sequence). Deletions cut 5 bases from V and 2 bases from J, with 15 bases between. CDR3 sequence: CASSQLDRPNYGYTF. CDR3 sequence (DNA): TGTGCCAGCAGCCAACTAGACAGGCCGAACTATGGCTACACCTTC.

This clone was seen only a few times. The V gene is TRBV6-1, the J gene TRBJ1-2; a possible D gene is TRBD1 (6 bases). V was pared by 8 bases and J by 1 base, with 23 bases between. The CDR3 is 17 residues long. In germline, CDR1 is MNHNS, CDR2 SASEGT. The CDR3 region is CASLEGGGGAYNYGYTF. The CDR3 DNA follows: TGTGCCAGCCTTGAAGGCGGAGGGGGGGCCTATAACTATGGCTACACCTTC.

The chain has TRBV2 and TRBJ1-5; 7 nucleotides agree with TRBD1. CDR1 is SNHLY and CDR2 is FYNNEI in the germline V gene. The CDR3 totals 14 residues. Losses at the gene ends were 2 bases for V and 7 bases for J; bases not matched to a gene: 5. Here the CDR3 DNA reads TGTGCCAGCAGTGAAAGGGCAGGGGGACAGCCCCAGCATTTT. Residues: CASSERAGGQPQHF.

This clone appeared a few times. This rearrangement joins TRBV19 to TRBJ1-5; 9 bases fit TRBD1. The trim removed 6 bases at V and 5 bases at J, leaving 2 bases unmatched. Germline CDR1 reads LNHDA; CDR2 reads SQIVND (reference sequence). The CDR3 covers 13 residues. The CDR3, as DNA: TGTGCCAGTAGGAGACAGGGGGATCAGCCCCAGCATTTT. This gives the protein CASRRQGDQPQHF.

This chain links TRBV9 with TRBJ2-1; maybe TRBD2 (5 bases). CDR3 length: 15 residues. CDR1 is SGDLS and CDR2 is YYNGEE in the germline V gene. V dropped 0 bases and J dropped 4 bases, with 11 bases sitting between them. In nucleotides, the CDR3 is TGTGCCAGCAGCGTAGGTGGACTTCTATACAATGAGCAGTTCTTC. Amino acid sequence: CASSVGGLLYNEQFF.

This clone was detected once. The V and J genes are TRBV10-1 and TRBJ2-1; D call uncertain. V lost 2 bases, J lost 5 bases, and 10 bases lay in between. The CDR3 has 14 residues. The germline V gene encodes CDR1 WNHNN and CDR2 SYGVQD (reference sequence). CDR3 loop: CASSEGPQNNEQFF. Here the CDR3 DNA reads TGCGCCAGCAGTGAGGGTCCGCAAAACAATGAGCAGTTCTTC.

This sequence joins TRBV28 and TRBJ1-1; 8 bases fit TRBD1. The CDR3 runs to 16 residues. Germline trimming cut 5 bases from V and 4 bases from J; bases unmatched to any gene: 12. Per the germline V gene, CDR1 is MDHEN and CDR2 is SYDVKM. CDR3 in DNA: TGTGCCAGCAGTGCAACTACAGGGGGTTTGAGCACTGAAGCTTTCTTT. Translated: CASSATTGGLSTEAFF.

The rearrangement links TRBV28 to TRBJ1-4; no firm D call. V gave up 5 bases and J gave up 0 bases, with 7 bases separating them. The CDR3 has 14 amino acids. The germline V gene encodes CDR1 MDHEN and CDR2 SYDVKM. CDR3 sequence reads: CASSQVATNEKLFF. CDR3 nucleotides: TGTGCCAGCAGTCAGGTAGCAACTAATGAAAAACTGTTTTTT. Full variable domain (outside the CDR3, taken from reference TRBV28 and TRBJ1-4): DVKVTQSSRYLVKRTGEKVFLECVQDMDHENMFWYRQDPGLGLRLIYFSYDVKMKEKGDIPEGYSVSREKKERFSLILESASTNQTSMYLCASSQVATNEKLFFGSGTQLSVL.

This clone has only one observation. The chain employs TRBV7-6 and TRBJ1-4; D remains ambiguous. V gave up 1 base and J gave up 0 bases, with 9 bases separating them. The CDR3 covers 16 residues. In germline, CDR1 is SGHVS, CDR2 FNYEAQ. CDR3 protein: CASSLGSLATNEKLFF. DNA of the CDR3: TGTGCCAGCAGCTTAGGAAGCCTAGCAACTAATGAAAAACTGTTTTTT.

V and J are TRBV25-1 and TRBJ1-1; maybe TRBD1 (5 bases). CDR1 and CDR2 from the germline V gene are MGHDK and SYGVNS. The V end lost 6 bases, the J end lost 1 base, and 12 bases lay between the germline ends. The CDR3 length is 14 residues. As DNA, the CDR3 is TGTGCCAGCAGCGGGGCGGACCCGAACACTGAAGCTTTCTTT. It encodes CASSGADPNTEAFF.

On this clone: The junction departs from germline at one end; a sequencing error may be responsible. V gene TRBV4-1 combines with J gene TRBJ1-4; D perhaps matches TRBD1 (5 bases). Germline V gives CDR1 MGHRA, CDR2 YSYEKL. The CDR3 spans 15 residues. The CDR3 reads CATSWTGTLREKLFF. Written as DNA, the CDR3 is TGCGCCACCAGCTGGACCGGGACCTTGAGGGAAAAACTGTTTTTT.

This clone appeared a few times. The chain has TRBV7-9 and TRBJ1-4, with a tentative D call TRBD1 (6 bases). Germline lookup yields CDR1 SEHNR and CDR2 FQNEAQ (reference sequence). V gave up 7 bases and J gave up 8 bases, with 17 bases separating them. The CDR3 length is 14 residues. In DNA, the CDR3 is TGTGCCAGCACCCTCGGGGGGCGGTTGGAAAAACTGTTTTTT. Translated: CASTLGGRLEKLFF.

The chain uses TRBV6-5 and TRBJ1-2; D is uncertain. The CDR3 runs 13 residues. From germline, CDR1 is MNHEY and CDR2 SVGAGI. The germline V and J ends were trimmed by 5 bases and 2 bases, with 9 bases remaining between them. CDR3 DNA sequence: TGTGCCAGCAGTGTAGAGACAAACTATGGCTACACCTTC. Its protein product is CASSVETNYGYTF.